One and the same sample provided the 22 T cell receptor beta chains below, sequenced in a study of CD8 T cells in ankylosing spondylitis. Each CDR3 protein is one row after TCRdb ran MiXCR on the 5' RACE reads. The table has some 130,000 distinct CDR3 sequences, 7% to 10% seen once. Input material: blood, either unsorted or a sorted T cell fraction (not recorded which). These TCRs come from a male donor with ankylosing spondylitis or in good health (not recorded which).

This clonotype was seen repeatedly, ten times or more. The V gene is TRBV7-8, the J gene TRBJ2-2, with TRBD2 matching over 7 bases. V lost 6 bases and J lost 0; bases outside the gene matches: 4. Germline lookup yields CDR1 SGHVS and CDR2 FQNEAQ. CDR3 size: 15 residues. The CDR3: CASSHSGANTGELFF. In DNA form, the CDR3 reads TGTGCCAGCAGTCACAGCGGGGCGAACACCGGGGAGCTGTTTTTT.

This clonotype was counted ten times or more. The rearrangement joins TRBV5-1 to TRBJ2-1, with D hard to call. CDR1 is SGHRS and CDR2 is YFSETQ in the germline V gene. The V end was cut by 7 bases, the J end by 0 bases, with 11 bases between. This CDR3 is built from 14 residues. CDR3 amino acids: CASGRVGSYNEQFF. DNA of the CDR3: TGCGCCAGCGGTAGGGTCGGCTCCTACAATGAGCAGTTCTTC.

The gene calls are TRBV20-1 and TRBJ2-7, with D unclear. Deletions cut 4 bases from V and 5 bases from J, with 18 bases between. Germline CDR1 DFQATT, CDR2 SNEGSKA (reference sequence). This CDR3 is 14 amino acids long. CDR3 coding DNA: TGCAGTGCTACAGACACCTTGGACCTCAACGAGCAGTACTTC. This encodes CSATDTLDLNEQYF.

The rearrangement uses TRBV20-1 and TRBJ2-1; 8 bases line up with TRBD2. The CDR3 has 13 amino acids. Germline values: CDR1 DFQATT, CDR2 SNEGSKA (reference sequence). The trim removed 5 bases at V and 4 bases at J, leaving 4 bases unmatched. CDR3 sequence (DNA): TGCAGTGCTCGGACTAGCCGTTACAATGAGCAGTTCTTC. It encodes CSARTSRYNEQFF.

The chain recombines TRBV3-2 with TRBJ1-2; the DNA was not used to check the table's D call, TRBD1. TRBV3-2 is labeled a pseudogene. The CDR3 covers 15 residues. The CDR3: CATCQGAGYRYGYTF. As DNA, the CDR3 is TGTGCCACCTGCCAAGGGGCGGGGTATAGGTATGGCTACACCTTC.

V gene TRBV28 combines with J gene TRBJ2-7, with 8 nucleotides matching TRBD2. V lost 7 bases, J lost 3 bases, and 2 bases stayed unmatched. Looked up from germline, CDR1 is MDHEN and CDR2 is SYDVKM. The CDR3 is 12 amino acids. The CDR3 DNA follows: TGTGCCAGCAATGCGGGGGGCTACGAGCAGTACTTC. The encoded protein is CASNAGGYEQYF.

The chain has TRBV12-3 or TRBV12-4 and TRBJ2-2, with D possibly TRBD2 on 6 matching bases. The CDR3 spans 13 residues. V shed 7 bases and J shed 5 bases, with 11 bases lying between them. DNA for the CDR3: TGTGCCAGCAAAATGGGGGGAACCGGGGAGCTGTTTTTT. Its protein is CASKMGGTGELFF.

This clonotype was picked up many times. The CDR3 DNA sequence: TGTGCCAGCAGTATCGGGGCCAACGTCCTGACTTTC. It codes for CASSIGANVLTF. This sequence joins TRBV6-2 or TRBV6-3 and TRBJ2-6, with no clear D. The length of the CDR3 is 12 residues. Germline V gives CDR1 MNHEY, CDR2 SVGEGT. V lost 5 bases, J lost 4 bases, and 3 bases lay in between.

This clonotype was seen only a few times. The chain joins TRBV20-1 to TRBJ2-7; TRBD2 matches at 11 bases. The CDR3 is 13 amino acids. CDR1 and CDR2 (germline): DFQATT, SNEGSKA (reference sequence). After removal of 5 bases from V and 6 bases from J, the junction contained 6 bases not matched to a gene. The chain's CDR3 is CSAPSGRRSEQYF. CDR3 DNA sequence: TGCAGTGCTCCTAGCGGGAGGCGCTCCGAGCAGTACTTC.

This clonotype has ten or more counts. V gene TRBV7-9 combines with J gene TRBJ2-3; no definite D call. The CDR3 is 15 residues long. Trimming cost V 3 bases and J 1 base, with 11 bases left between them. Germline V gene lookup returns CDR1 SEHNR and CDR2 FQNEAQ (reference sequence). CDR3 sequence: CASSFALLGTDTQYF. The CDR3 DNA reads TGTGCCAGCAGCTTCGCATTATTGGGCACAGATACGCAGTATTTT.

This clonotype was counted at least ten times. CDR3 sequence (DNA): TGCGCCAGCAGCTTGGCCGGCGGGACAGGGCTTATCAATGAGCAGTTCTTC. Its translation: CASSLAGGTGLINEQFF. The V and J genes are TRBV5-1 and TRBJ2-1, with 9 bases aligning to TRBD1. In germline, CDR1 is SGHRS, CDR2 YFSETQ. J lost 6 bases, V lost 0 bases, and 10 bases had no gene match. This CDR3 is built from 17 residues.

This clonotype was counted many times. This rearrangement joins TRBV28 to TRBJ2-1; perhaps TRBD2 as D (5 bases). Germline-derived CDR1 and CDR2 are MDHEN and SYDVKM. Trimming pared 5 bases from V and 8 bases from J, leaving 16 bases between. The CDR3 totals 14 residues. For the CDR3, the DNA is TGTGCCAGCAGTATACTAGTTTCAATCGATGAGCAGTTCTTC. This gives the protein CASSILVSIDEQFF.

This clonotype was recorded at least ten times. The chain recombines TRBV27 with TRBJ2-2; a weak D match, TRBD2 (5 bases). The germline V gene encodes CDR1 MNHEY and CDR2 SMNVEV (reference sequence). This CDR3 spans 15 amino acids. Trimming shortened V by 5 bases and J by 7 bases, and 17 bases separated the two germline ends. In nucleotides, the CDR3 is TGTGCCAGCAGTCCGACGCCGTTCCGGGGCGGGGAGCTGTTTTTT. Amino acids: CASSPTPFRGGELFF.

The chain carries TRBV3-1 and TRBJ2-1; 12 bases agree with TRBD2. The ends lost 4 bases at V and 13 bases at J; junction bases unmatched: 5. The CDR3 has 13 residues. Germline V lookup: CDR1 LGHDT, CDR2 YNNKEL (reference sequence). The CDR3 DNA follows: TGTGCCAGCAGCCGAGGACTAGCGGGATTTCAGTTCTTC. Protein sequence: CASSRGLAGFQFF.

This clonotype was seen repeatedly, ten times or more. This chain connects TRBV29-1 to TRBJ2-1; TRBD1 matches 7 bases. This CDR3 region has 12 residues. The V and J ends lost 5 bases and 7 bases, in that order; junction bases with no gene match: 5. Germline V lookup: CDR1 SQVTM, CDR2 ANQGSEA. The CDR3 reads CSVLTGINEQFF. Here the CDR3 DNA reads TGCAGCGTTCTGACAGGGATAAATGAGCAGTTCTTC.

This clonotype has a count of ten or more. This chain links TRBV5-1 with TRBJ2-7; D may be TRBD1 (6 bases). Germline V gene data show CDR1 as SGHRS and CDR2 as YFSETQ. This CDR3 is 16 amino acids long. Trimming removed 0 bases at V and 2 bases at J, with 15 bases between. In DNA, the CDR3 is TGCGCCAGCAGCTTGGTTGGGGACACACCAACCTACGAGCAGTACTTC. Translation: CASSLVGDTPTYEQYF.

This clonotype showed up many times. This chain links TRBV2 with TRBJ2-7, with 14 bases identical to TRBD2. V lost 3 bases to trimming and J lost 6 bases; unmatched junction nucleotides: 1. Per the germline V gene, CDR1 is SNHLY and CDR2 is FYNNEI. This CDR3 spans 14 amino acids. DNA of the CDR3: TGTGCCAGCAGTGAGACTAGCGGGAGGGTCGAGCAGTACTTC. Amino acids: CASSETSGRVEQYF.

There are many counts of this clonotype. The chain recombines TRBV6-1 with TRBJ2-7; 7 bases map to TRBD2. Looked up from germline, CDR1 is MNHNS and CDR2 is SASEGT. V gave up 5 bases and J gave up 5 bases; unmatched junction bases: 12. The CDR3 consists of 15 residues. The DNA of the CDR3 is TGTGCCAGCAGTCGCCCTTGGGCGGGAGATAACGAGCAGTACTTC. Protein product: CASSRPWAGDNEQYF.

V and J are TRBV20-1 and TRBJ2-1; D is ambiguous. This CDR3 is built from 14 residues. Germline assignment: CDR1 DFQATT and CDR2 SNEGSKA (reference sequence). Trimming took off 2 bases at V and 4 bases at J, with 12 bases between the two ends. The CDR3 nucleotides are TGCAGTGCTAGATATCTAATGGAGTACAATGAGCAGTTCTTC. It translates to CSARYLMEYNEQFF.

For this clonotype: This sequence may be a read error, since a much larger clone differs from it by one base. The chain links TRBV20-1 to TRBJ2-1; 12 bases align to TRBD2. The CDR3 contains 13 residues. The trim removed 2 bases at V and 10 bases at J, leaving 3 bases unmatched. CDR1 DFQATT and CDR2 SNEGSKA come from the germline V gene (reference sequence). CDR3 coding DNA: TGCAGTGCTAGAACTAGCGGGAGGAAGGAGCAGTTCTTC. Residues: CSARTSGRKEQFF.

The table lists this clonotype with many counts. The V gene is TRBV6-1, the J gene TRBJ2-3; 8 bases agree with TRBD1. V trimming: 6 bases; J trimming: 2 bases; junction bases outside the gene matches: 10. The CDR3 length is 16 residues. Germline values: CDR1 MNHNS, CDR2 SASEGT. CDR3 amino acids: CASRKTGQGATDTQYF. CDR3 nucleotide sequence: TGTGCCAGCAGGAAAACGGGTCAGGGGGCCACAGATACGCAGTATTTT.

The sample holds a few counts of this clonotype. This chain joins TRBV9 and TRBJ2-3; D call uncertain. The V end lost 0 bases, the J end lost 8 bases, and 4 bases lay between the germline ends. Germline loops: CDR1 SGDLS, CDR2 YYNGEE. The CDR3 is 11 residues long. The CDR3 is CASSVEGTQYF. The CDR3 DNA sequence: TGTGCCAGCAGCGTAGAGGGTACGCAGTATTTT.